This TCR beta chain was captured by sequencing in a study of identical twins (dated by TCRdb to the mid-2010s). Regarding the research as a whole: The study deep-sequenced TCR alpha and beta repertoires from monozygotic twins, unrelated adults of various ages and cord blood to test whether fetal clonotypes persist. To rule out contamination, the twin experiments were replicated at different times with different library preparation protocols. General findings and caveats noted by the study authors: Fewer insertions were carried by abundant cord blood beta clonotypes, a similar but weaker trend appeared in young adult naive repertoires, and no such trend appeared in memory repertoires. Because the same donors could not be followed over many years, the conclusions depended on cross-sectional statistical analysis. In beta out-of-frame sequences, excess twin sharing was weaker, because having fewer shared sequences lowered the signal-to-noise ratio. Compared with coincidental sharing between unrelated individuals, out-of-frame TCR alpha sequences shared between twins had an excess of sequences with low generation probability. In monozygotic twins, out-of-frame TCR alpha sharing was systematically underestimated by recombination models, although the models agreed with sharing between unrelated individuals. Invariant T cells such as MAIT and iNKT could partly confound zero-insertion analyses, although diverse VJ usage argued against such confounding for most clonotypes.

The V and J ends are trimmed by 4 bases and 5 bases, leaving 16 bases between them. In the germline V gene, CDR1 corresponds to SNHLY and CDR2 to FYNNEI. Taken from cysteine to phenylalanine, the CDR3 has 15 residues. Solely the CDR3 DNA is kept, with 45 bases framed from the first base. Every donor in the study was a healthy Caucasian. Miltenyi CD45RO+ enrichment and human naive T-cell isolation kits were used to isolate memory (CD45RO+) and naive T cells from PBMC. This clonotype has a count of ten or more. Its antigen is currently not known. No base quality information exists; no much larger clone differs at one position. The library was made by 5' RACE. The sequencer listed for this sample is Illumina HiSeq 2000. Template switching added a universal primer binding site, and the final cDNA carried a unique molecular identifier that allowed TCR cDNA molecules to be counted accurately. First-strand cDNA for TCR alpha and beta chains was synthesized from specific primers in the conserved constant-segment region. To control for contamination, every cDNA library carried two barcodes: a SMART-Mk sample barcode plus Illumina barcodes. Two successive PCR steps introduced TruSeq adapter sequences along with Illumina sample barcodes. The TCR alpha and beta cDNA libraries were sequenced on the Illumina HiSeq platform using custom primers. In the paper's pipeline: Raw reads were processed with MiGEC to extract unique molecular identifiers, and MiXCR was used to determine CDR3 positions. For each individual, recombination models were inferred using an EM algorithm with the repgenHMM and IGoR tools. Shared clonotypes were analyzed with the tcR package in R, and sharing was normalized by the product of cloneset sizes. To study raw recombination free of thymic and clonal selection effects, out-of-frame nonproductive sequences were analyzed. The public reads were quality trimmed at Q25 with fastp and then assembled into clones with MiXCR by TCRdb, keeping productive beta chains. Rows are unified per CDR3 protein, each entry keeping the most common DNA and genes. TCRdb, not the authors, supplied the V and J calls. Here the sample has approximately 150,000 distinct CDR3 sequences; under 4.5% occur a single time. The ten largest clones take up 7% to 10% of the sample.

This receptor was obtained from a man younger than 35 in good health. The rearranged chain carries TRBV2 and TRBJ2-3; the D gene remains uncertain. The sequencing input was memory T cells sorted from blood. The sample's cell subset or site label, decoded: CD45RO+ enriched T cells. This receptor carries the CDR3 CASSGTHVTLDTQYF. The DNA sequence is TGTGCCAGCAGTGGGACCCACGTCACTTTAGATACGCAGTATTTT.